A selection of T cell receptor beta chains follows, all from one sample in a study of regulatory dendritic cells for organ transplantation. The table came from immunoSEQ multiplex PCR; TCRdb's copy has only in-frame clones and leaves some out. The sample yields 20,000 to 25,000 clones, 70% to 80% seen once. The sequenced material came from memory CD4+ T cells from blood. These receptors were taken from a human donor in good health. The CDR3 runs from the conserved cysteine through the conserved F or W. A D gene is named only where the DNA matches it firmly. The size field is filled for only some rows; it gives once, few, many or a size class.

d_call	clone_size	v_call	cdr3_length	j_call	cdr3_aa	cdr3_nt
TRBD1	few	TRBV5-1	15	TRBJ1-5	CASSLDGTENQPQHF	TGCGCCAGCAGCTTGGACGGGACAGAAAATCAGCCCCAGCATTTT
TRBD1	-	TRBV6-5	15	TRBJ2-2	CASRTETGDTGELFF	TGTGCCAGCAGGACGGAGACAGGGGACACCGGGGAGCTGTTTTTT
-	-	TRBV6-1	15	TRBJ2-1	CASSVRDSAGGEQFF	TGTGCCAGCAGTGTCCGGGACTCCGCGGGTGGTGAGCAGTTCTTC
TRBD1	-	TRBV5-6	13	TRBJ2-5	CASSIGQEETQYF	TGTGCCAGCAGCATTGGACAGGAAGAGACCCAGTACTTC
TRBD1	-	TRBV10-1	18	TRBJ1-1	CASSDDVGGHATNTEAFF	TGCGCCAGCAGTGACGATGTAGGGGGCCATGCCACGAACACTGAAGCTTTCTTT
-	-	TRBV6-1	15	TRBJ2-5	CASSPARLWRETQYF	TGTGCCAGCAGTCCGGCACGGTTATGGAGAGAGACCCAGTACTTC
TRBD1	-	TRBV9	18	TRBJ1-2	CASSDPGGYANPNYGYTF	TGTGCCAGCAGCGACCCAGGGGGCTACGCTAACCCTAACTATGGCTACACCTTC
TRBD2	-	TRBV18	18	TRBJ2-3	CASSPLAGVSASTDTQYF	TGTGCCAGCTCACCCCTAGCGGGGGTTTCCGCTAGCACAGATACGCAGTATTTT
-	few	TRBV4-2	15	TRBJ1-2	CASSQEGAFNYGYTF	TGTGCCAGCAGCCAAGAAGGGGCTTTTAACTATGGCTACACCTTC
TRBD1	-	TRBV5-6	18	TRBJ2-5	CASSFRDRAPLPQETQYF	TGTGCCAGCAGCTTCCGAGACAGGGCACCTCTCCCCCAAGAGACCCAGTACTTC
-	-	TRBV6-1	15	TRBJ1-5	CASSPQTGFNQPQHF	TGTGCCAGCTCCCCCCAAACAGGTTTCAATCAGCCCCAGCATTTT
-	-	TRBV5-6	15	TRBJ2-5	CASSWRLVALETQYF	TGTGCCAGCAGCTGGCGACTAGTTGCCTTGGAGACCCAGTACTTC
TRBD1	-	TRBV5-6	17	TRBJ1-2	CASSLGETGGANRRYTF	TGTGCCAGCAGCCTAGGAGAGACAGGGGGCGCAAATAGACGCTACACCTTC
-	once	TRBV25-1	12	TRBJ1-2	CASSVSNYGYTF	TGTGCCAGCAGTGTGAGTAACTATGGCTACACCTTC
-	once	TRBV7-2	17	TRBJ1-6	CASSALASSSYNSPLHF	TGTGCCAGCAGCGCCCTAGCCTCGAGCTCCTATAATTCACCCCTCCACTTT
TRBD2	-	TRBV5-1	15	TRBJ2-5	CASSWFSGGQETQYF	TGCGCCAGCAGCTGGTTTAGCGGGGGCCAAGAGACCCAGTACTTC
-	-	TRBV11-3	14	TRBJ2-3	CASSLGQGTDTQYF	TGTGCCAGCAGCTTAGGCCAGGGCACAGATACGCAGTATTTT
-	-	TRBV19	13	TRBJ1-6	CASGTSYNSPLHF	TGTGCCAGTGGGACTTCCTATAATTCACCCCTCCACTTT
-	-	TRBV6-1	14	TRBJ2-3	CASTKAIGGDTQYF	TGTGCCAGCACAAAAGCAATCGGAGGAGATACGCAGTATTTT
TRBD1	-	TRBV4-3	15	TRBJ2-2	CASRQGATNTGELFF	TGCGCCAGCAGACAGGGGGCGACGAACACCGGGGAGCTGTTTTTT
TRBD1	-	TRBV27	15	TRBJ2-1	CASSWGQGLRNEQFF	TGTGCCAGCAGTTGGGGACAGGGGCTACGGAATGAGCAGTTCTTC
-	-	TRBV18	13	TRBJ1-2	CASSPAGESSPGF	TGTGCCAGCTCACCAGCAGGGGAGTCGAGTCCGGGATTC
TRBD1	-	TRBV5-1	17	TRBJ1-1	CASSLITGAKRSTEAFF	TGCGCCAGCAGCTTGATTACAGGGGCCAAAAGAAGCACTGAAGCTTTCTTT
TRBD2	-	TRBV7-9	15	TRBJ2-1	CASSPGTSGGNEQFF	TGTGCCAGCAGCCCCGGGACTAGCGGAGGGAATGAGCAGTTCTTC
-	few	TRBV7-2	14	TRBJ1-2	CASSLDRSFYGYTF	TGTGCCAGCAGCTTAGACAGGTCTTTTTACGGCTACACCTTC
-	-	TRBV6-5	13	TRBJ1-5	CASGGASNQPQHF	TGTGCCAGCGGGGGCGCGTCCAATCAGCCCCAGCATTTT
TRBD2	few	TRBV5-6	17	TRBJ2-3	CASSLMVAGASTDTQYF	TGTGCCAGCAGCTTGATGGTAGCGGGGGCTAGCACAGATACGCAGTATTTT
-	-	TRBV6-5	15	TRBJ2-7	CASSPPGSSSYEQYF	TGTGCCAGCAGCCCCCCCGGGTCCAGCTCCTACGAGCAGTACTTC
TRBD2	-	TRBV5-1	15	TRBJ2-5	CASSLDSGGSKTQYF	TGCGCCAGCAGCTTGGATAGCGGGGGTTCAAAGACCCAGTACTTC
-	once	TRBV12-1	16	TRBJ2-7	CASSFYGQPHSYEQYF	TGTGCCAGCAGCTTTTACGGACAGCCCCACTCCTACGAGCAGTACTTC
-	-	TRBV10-3	13	TRBJ1-1	CAIRGQGLTEAFF	TGTGCCATCAGGGGGCAGGGACTTACTGAAGCTTTCTTT
TRBD1	-	TRBV4-1	15	TRBJ1-1	CASSRRQGEDTEAFF	TGCGCCAGCAGCCGCCGACAGGGAGAGGACACTGAAGCTTTCTTT
-	once	TRBV6-1	16	TRBJ1-2	CASSELRATFNYGYTF	TGTGCCAGCAGTGAACTCCGAGCGACTTTTAACTATGGCTACACCTTC
TRBD2	-	TRBV7-2	15	TRBJ2-7	CASSLGAGDAYEQYF	TGTGCCAGCAGCTTAGGCGCGGGGGATGCCTACGAGCAGTACTTC
-	few	TRBV7-9	16	TRBJ1-6	CASSLAVGGVSSPLHF	TGTGCCAGCAGCTTAGCGGTAGGAGGGGTTAGTTCACCCCTCCACTTT
-	-	TRBV27	16	TRBJ2-7	CASSSRSGHQTHEQYF	TGTGCCAGCAGTTCCCGGTCGGGACACCAAACCCACGAGCAGTACTTC
TRBD2	once	TRBV5-4	17	TRBJ2-7	CASSRLQSGASSYEQYF	TGTGCCAGCAGCCGGCTTCAAAGCGGGGCTAGCTCCTACGAGCAGTACTTC
-	-	TRBV10-3	17	TRBJ1-1	CAISESKGLGTTAEAFF	TGTGCCATCAGTGAGTCGAAAGGGCTGGGGACAACCGCTGAAGCTTTCTTT
-	-	TRBV11-3	15	TRBJ1-1	CASSLSGHPNTEAFF	TGTGCCAGCAGCTTATCAGGACACCCGAACACTGAAGCTTTCTTT
-	-	TRBV27	13	TRBJ2-7	CASSLFRGHEQYF	TGTGCCAGCAGTTTATTCCGAGGTCACGAGCAGTACTTC
-	-	TRBV4-1	13	TRBJ1-1	CASSQANRDEAFF	TGCGCCAGCAGCCAAGCGAACAGAGATGAAGCTTTCTTT
-	few	TRBV19	15	TRBJ1-6	CASSEGQVYNSPLHF	TGTGCCAGTAGCGAAGGACAAGTGTATAATTCACCCCTCCACTTT
TRBD2	-	TRBV5-1	16	TRBJ2-1	CASSEGTSGRNNEQFF	TGCGCCAGCAGCGAGGGGACTAGCGGGAGGAACAATGAGCAGTTCTTC
-	-	TRBV7-2	12	TRBJ2-7	CASNFGGDEQYF	TGTGCCAGCAACTTTGGCGGCGACGAGCAGTACTTC
TRBD1	-	TRBV7-2	17	TRBJ2-2	CASSLEGQGASAGELFF	TGTGCCAGCAGCTTAGAGGGACAGGGGGCGAGTGCCGGGGAGCTGTTTTTT
-	-	TRBV6-5	14	TRBJ2-2	CASRPGGGPGELFF	TGTGCCAGCAGACCCGGAGGGGGCCCCGGGGAGCTGTTTTTT
TRBD1	few	TRBV5-4	14	TRBJ1-2	CASSLAVTGEGYTF	TGTGCCAGCAGCTTGGCCGTCACAGGGGAAGGCTACACCTTC
TRBD1	-	TRBV12-5	13	TRBJ2-1	CASGLTGSGEQFF	TGTGCTAGTGGCCTGACAGGGTCCGGTGAGCAGTTCTTC
-	-	TRBV19	15	TRBJ1-1	CASQPQGPVTTEAFF	TGTGCCTCCCAGCCCCAGGGCCCCGTCACGACTGAAGCTTTCTTT
-	-	TRBV9	13	TRBJ1-2	CASSLRESYGYTF	TGTGCCAGCAGCCTGAGGGAGAGCTATGGCTACACCTTC
-	few	TRBV19	12	TRBJ2-4	CASSMEAAPQYF	TGTGCCAGTAGTATGGAGGCTGCACCTCAGTACTTC
-	few	TRBV5-4	15	TRBJ1-2	CASSSLVVEDYGYTF	TGTGCCAGCAGCTCCCTTGTGGTGGAGGACTATGGCTACACCTTC
-	medium-sized	TRBV2	13	TRBJ1-5	CASRTTGNQPQHF	TGTGCCAGCAGAACGACAGGCAATCAGCCCCAGCATTTT
TRBD1	once	TRBV5-1	14	TRBJ2-5	CASGDGQGGQTQYF	TGCGCCAGCGGCGACGGACAGGGTGGACAGACCCAGTACTTC
TRBD2	-	TRBV2	15	TRBJ2-5	CASSELAGGAETQYF	TGTGCCAGCAGTGAACTAGCGGGGGGGGCGGAGACCCAGTACTTC
-	-	TRBV10-2	15	TRBJ1-1	CASSESTAMNTEAFF	TGCGCCAGCAGTGAGTCGACAGCCATGAACACTGAAGCTTTCTTT
-	-	TRBV5-6	15	TRBJ1-5	CASSRGGYSNQPQHF	TGTGCCAGCAGCAGGGGGGGATATAGCAATCAGCCCCAGCATTTT